There are many counts of the clone carrying this T cell receptor (beta chain). The CDR3 end lies 3 residues beyond the end of the read and is filled in from the germline J gene. From germline, CDR1 is SGHDT and CDR2 YYEEEE. There are 15 residues in the CDR3. Trimming stripped 4 bases from V and 2 bases from J, with 15 bases between. The entry originates in a study of T cell clonality in common variable immunodeficiency. Libraries were prepared by immunoSEQ multiplex PCR; TCRdb keeps only in-frame clonotypes and omits some of them. The sample presents 50,000 to 70,000 clones, none singletons. The chain links TRBV5-6 to TRBJ1-2, with TRBD1 as a possible D gene (5 bases). Specimen: peripheral blood mononuclear cells. The source is a person aged 18 to 69 in good health. The part of the CDR3 DNA that was read is TGTGCCAGCAGCCCCCGAGGGGCGGGGAACTATGGC. It encodes CASSPRGAGNYG. Given in full, the CDR3 is CASSPRGAGNYGYTF.